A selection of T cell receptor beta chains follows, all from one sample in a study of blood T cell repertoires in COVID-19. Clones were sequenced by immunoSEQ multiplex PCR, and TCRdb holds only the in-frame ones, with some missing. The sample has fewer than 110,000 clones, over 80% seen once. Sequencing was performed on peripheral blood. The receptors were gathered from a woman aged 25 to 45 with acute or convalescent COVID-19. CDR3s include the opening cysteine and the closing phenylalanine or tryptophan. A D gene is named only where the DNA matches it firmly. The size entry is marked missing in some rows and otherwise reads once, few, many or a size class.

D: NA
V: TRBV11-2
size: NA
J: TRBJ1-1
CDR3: CASSFTGQNTEAFF
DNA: TGTGCCAGCAGCTTCACAGGCCAGAACACTGAAGCTTTCTTT

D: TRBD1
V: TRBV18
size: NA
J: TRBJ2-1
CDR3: CASSPKDRAYNEQFF
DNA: TGTGCCAGCTCACCAAAAGACAGGGCCTACAATGAGCAGTTCTTC

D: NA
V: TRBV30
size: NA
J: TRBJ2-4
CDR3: CAWSVMRRPVQYF
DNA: TGTGCCTGGAGTGTAATGCGGCGACCGGTTCAGTACTTC

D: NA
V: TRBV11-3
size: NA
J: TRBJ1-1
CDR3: CASRTTGLSTEAFF
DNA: TGTGCCAGCAGGACGACAGGTTTGAGCACTGAAGCTTTCTTT

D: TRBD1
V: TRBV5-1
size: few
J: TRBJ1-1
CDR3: CASSTGQGRDTEAFF
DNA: TGCGCCAGCAGCACGGGACAGGGAAGGGACACTGAAGCTTTCTTT

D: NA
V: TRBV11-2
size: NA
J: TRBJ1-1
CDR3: CASSLAGDKAFF
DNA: TGTGCCAGCAGCTTAGCAGGGGATAAAGCTTTCTTT

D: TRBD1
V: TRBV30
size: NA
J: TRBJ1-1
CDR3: CAWSRVHRGWSTEAFF
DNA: TGTGCCTGGAGTAGGGTTCACAGGGGATGGAGCACTGAAGCTTTCTTT

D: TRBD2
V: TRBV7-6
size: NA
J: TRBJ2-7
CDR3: CASSSHLGLANYEQYF
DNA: TGTGCCAGCAGCTCACACCTGGGACTAGCGAACTACGAGCAGTACTTC

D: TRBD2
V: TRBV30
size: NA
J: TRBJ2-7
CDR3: CAWSGRDPYEQYF
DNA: TGTGCCTGGAGCGGGAGGGATCCCTACGAGCAGTACTTC

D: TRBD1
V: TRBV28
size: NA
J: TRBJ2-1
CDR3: CASSTIRGRGASGDNEQFF
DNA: TGTGCCAGCAGCACCATCAGGGGGCGCGGGGCCTCCGGGGACAATGAGCAGTTCTTC

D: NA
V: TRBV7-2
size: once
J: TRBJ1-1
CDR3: CASSLAGNTEAFF
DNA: TGTGCCAGCAGCTTGGCGGGGAACACTGAAGCTTTCTTT

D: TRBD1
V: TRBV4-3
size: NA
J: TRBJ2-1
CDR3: CASSQDPPGGPYNEQFF
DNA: TGCGCCAGCAGCCAAGATCCCCCAGGGGGCCCCTACAATGAGCAGTTCTTC

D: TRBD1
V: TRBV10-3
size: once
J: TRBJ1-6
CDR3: CAISFNPRQGDSPLHF
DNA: TGTGCCATCAGTTTTAATCCGAGACAGGGTGACTCACCCCTCCACTTT

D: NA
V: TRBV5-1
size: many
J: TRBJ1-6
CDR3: CASSFDRRHNSPLHF
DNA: TGCGCCAGCAGCTTCGACAGGCGACATAATTCACCCCTCCACTTT

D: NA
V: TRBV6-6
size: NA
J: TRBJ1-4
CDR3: CATSPGATNEKLFF
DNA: TGTGCCACCTCCCCGGGAGCAACTAATGAAAAACTGTTTTTT

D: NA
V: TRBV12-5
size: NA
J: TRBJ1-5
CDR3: CASRSKDSSNQPQHF
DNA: TGTGCTAGTCGCTCAAAAGACAGTAGCAATCAGCCCCAGCATTTT

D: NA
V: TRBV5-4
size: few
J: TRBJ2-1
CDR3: CASSLAAGSHYNEQFF
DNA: TGTGCCAGCAGCTTGGCGGCAGGGTCTCACTACAATGAGCAGTTCTTC

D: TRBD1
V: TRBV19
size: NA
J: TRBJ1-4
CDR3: CASSGPRQGNEKLFF
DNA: TGTGCCAGTAGCGGACCCCGACAGGGAAATGAAAAACTGTTTTTT

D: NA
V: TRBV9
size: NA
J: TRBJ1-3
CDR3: CASSEENGNTIYF
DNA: TGTGCCAGCAGCGAGGAGAACGGAAACACCATATATTTT

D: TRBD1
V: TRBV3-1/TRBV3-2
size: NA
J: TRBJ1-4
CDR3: CASSQDTKTGDNEKLFF
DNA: TGTGCCAGCAGCCAAGATACTAAGACAGGGGATAATGAAAAACTGTTTTTT

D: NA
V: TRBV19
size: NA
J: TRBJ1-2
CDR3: CASSIVADNYGYTF
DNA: TGTGCCAGTAGTATTGTGGCGGATAACTATGGCTACACCTTC

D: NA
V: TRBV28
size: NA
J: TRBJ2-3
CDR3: CASSLTRAGDTQYF
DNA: TGTGCCAGCAGTCTTACTAGGGCCGGGGATACGCAGTATTTT

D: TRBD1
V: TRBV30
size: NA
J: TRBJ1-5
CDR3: CAWRGTGDEQPQHF
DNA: TGTGCCTGGAGGGGGACAGGGGACGAACAGCCCCAGCATTTT

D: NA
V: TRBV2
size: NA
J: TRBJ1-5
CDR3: CASSTGYNQPQHF
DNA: TGTGCCAGCAGTACAGGGTACAATCAGCCCCAGCATTTT

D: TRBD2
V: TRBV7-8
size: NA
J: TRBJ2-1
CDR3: CASSPIQRASGGAYNEQFF
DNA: TGTGCCAGCAGCCCAATCCAACGGGCTAGCGGGGGTGCCTACAATGAGCAGTTCTTC

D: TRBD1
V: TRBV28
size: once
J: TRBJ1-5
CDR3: CASSFGTGQRGIVNQPQHF
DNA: TGTGCCAGCAGTTTCGGGACAGGTCAAAGGGGGATCGTTAATCAGCCCCAGCATTTT

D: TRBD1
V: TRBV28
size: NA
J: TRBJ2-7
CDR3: CASTGQSLGYEQYF
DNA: TGTGCCAGCACGGGACAGTCGTTAGGGTACGAGCAGTACTTC

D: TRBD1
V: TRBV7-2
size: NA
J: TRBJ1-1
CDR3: CASSLARDRAFHTEAFF
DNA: TGTGCCAGCAGCTTAGCGAGGGACAGGGCCTTCCACACTGAAGCTTTCTTT

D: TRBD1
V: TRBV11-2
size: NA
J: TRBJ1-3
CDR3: CASSPQDRVSGNTIYF
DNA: TGTGCCAGCAGCCCACAGGACAGGGTGTCGGGAAACACCATATATTTT

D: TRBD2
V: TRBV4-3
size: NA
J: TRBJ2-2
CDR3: CASSQGAGGHTGELFF
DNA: TGCGCCAGCAGCCAAGGAGCGGGAGGTCATACCGGGGAGCTGTTTTTT

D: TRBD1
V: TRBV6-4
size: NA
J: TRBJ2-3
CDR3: CASSDSTGGADTQYF
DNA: TGTGCCAGCAGTGACTCCACAGGGGGCGCAGATACGCAGTATTTT

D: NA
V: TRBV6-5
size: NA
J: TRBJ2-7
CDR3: CASRTTSYEQYF
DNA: TGTGCCAGCCGCACAACCTCCTACGAGCAGTACTTC

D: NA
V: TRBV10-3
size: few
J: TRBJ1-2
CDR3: CAIAGGEKHNYGYTF
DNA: TGTGCCATCGCCGGGGGGGAGAAACACAACTATGGCTACACCTTC

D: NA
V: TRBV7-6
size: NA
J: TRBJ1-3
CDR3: CASSSLGTITNYSGNTIYF
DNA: TGTGCCAGCAGCAGCTTGGGGACAATCACTAACTACTCTGGAAACACCATATATTTT

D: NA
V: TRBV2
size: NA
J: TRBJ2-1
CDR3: CASSDPRLGGSYNEQFF
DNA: TGTGCCAGCAGTGACCCCCGACTAGGTGGCTCCTACAATGAGCAGTTCTTC

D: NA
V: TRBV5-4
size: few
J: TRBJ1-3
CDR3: CASSLIGGGERISGNTIYF
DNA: TGTGCCAGCAGCTTGATTGGAGGCGGGGAGAGAATTTCTGGAAACACCATATATTTT

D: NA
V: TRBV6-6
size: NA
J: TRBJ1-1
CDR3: CASSLDILNTEAFF
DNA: TGTGCCAGCAGCCTGGACATCCTGAACACTGAAGCTTTCTTT

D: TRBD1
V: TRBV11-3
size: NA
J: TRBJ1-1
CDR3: CASSLDLPRTGGDTEAFF
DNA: TGTGCCAGCAGCTTAGACCTGCCCCGGACAGGGGGAGACACTGAAGCTTTCTTT

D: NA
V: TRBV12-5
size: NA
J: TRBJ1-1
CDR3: CASGSHRGLMNTEAFF
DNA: TGTGCTAGTGGTTCACACCGCGGACTCATGAACACTGAAGCTTTCTTT

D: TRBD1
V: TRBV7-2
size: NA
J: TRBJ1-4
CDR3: CASSTPWNRGGATNEKLFF
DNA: TGTGCCAGCAGCACACCCTGGAACAGGGGAGGTGCAACTAATGAAAAACTGTTTTTT

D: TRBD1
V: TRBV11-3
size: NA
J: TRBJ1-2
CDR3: CASSSNSQGAVTF
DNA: TGTGCCAGCAGCTCGAACTCTCAGGGGGCGGTTACCTTC

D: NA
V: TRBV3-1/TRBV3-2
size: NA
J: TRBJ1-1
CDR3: CASSHTGQAFF
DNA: TGTGCCAGCAGCCACACAGGGCAAGCTTTCTTT